This is a list of T cell receptor beta chains from one sample in a study of cytomegalovirus exposure and HLA in healthy donors. Sequenced by immunoSEQ multiplex PCR; TCRdb stores in-frame clones only, minus some. The table lists tens of thousands of clones, 78% of them singletons, with over 3% in the top ten. The specimen sequenced was PBMCs. These receptors came from a woman in her forties in good health and CMV-seronegative. Both conserved end residues are part of each CDR3. Fields, in order: CDR3 length, D gene, clone size, V gene, J gene, CDR3 protein, CDR3 DNA. The D gene is left open where the match is weak. The listing skips clone size in some rows; elsewhere it reads once, few, many or a size class.

length: 14; D: .; size: .; V: TRBV7-2; J: TRBJ2-3; CDR3: CASSFWDFTDTQYF; DNA: TGTGCCAGCAGCTTCTGGGACTTCACAGATACGCAGTATTTT
length: 14; D: TRBD2; size: .; V: TRBV15; J: TRBJ2-2; CDR3: CATRLAGYTGELFF; DNA: TGTGCCACGCGTCTAGCGGGATACACCGGGGAGCTGTTTTTT
length: 18; D: TRBD2; size: .; V: TRBV7-9; J: TRBJ2-1; CDR3: CASSFQISGTSFPFRQFF; DNA: TGTGCCAGCAGCTTCCAAATCTCCGGGACTAGCTTCCCCTTCAGGCAGTTCTTC
length: 16; D: .; size: once; V: TRBV6-5; J: TRBJ2-3; CDR3: CASSSRPTGSTDTQYF; DNA: TGTGCCAGCAGTTCACGGCCCACGGGTAGCACAGATACGCAGTATTTT
length: 16; D: .; size: .; V: TRBV29-1; J: TRBJ2-3; CDR3: CSQGGSKQHSTDTQYF; DNA: TGCAGCCAGGGGGGCTCAAAACAACACAGCACAGATACGCAGTATTTT
length: 16; D: .; size: .; V: TRBV2; J: TRBJ2-3; CDR3: CASKSRQKGGTDTQYF; DNA: TGTGCCAGCAAATCTCGTCAAAAGGGGGGGACAGATACGCAGTATTTT
length: 12; D: .; size: few; V: TRBV10-3; J: TRBJ2-2; CDR3: CASSYGTGELFF; DNA: TGTGCCAGCAGTTACGGCACCGGGGAGCTGTTTTTT
length: 17; D: .; size: .; V: TRBV19; J: TRBJ1-1; CDR3: CASKDSLWGSWSTEAFF; DNA: TGTGCCAGTAAGGACAGCCTTTGGGGGTCATGGAGCACTGAAGCTTTCTTT
length: 14; D: .; size: .; V: TRBV6-5; J: TRBJ1-4; CDR3: CASSKQGGSEKLFF; DNA: TGTGCCAGCAGTAAACAGGGAGGGAGTGAAAAACTGTTTTTT
length: 14; D: TRBD2; size: .; V: TRBV7-8; J: TRBJ2-3; CDR3: CASSPRGGGDTQYF; DNA: TGTGCCAGCAGCCCGCGGGGGGGAGGGGATACGCAGTATTTT
length: 20; D: TRBD2; size: .; V: TRBV5-1; J: TRBJ2-1; CDR3: CASSLDGTSGSPNSYNEQFF; DNA: TGCGCCAGCAGCCTTGACGGGACTAGCGGGAGCCCTAACTCCTACAATGAGCAGTTCTTC